This TCR beta chain was found in a study of blood T cell repertoires in COVID-19. Turning to the study itself: Italy, Spain and the United States were the sources of the convalescent and acute COVID-19 samples. The analysed material was cDNA or gDNA that came from T cells, B-cell-depleted T cells, or PBMCs.

Trimming removed 4 bases from V and 4 bases from J; junction bases left unmatched: 4. The germline gives CDR1 GTSNPN, CDR2 SVGIG (reference sequence). This CDR3 is built from 13 residues. Study processing details: Estimates of nucleated cell counts were drawn from the amplification of reference gene primers. Measured with immunoSEQ multiplex PCR; TCRdb has only the in-frame clones, and not every one. V, J and clone size are taken as reported in that table, and D and trimming were inferred from the DNA itself. The table has around 90,000 clones, about 80% seen once. The V and J genes are TRBV30 and TRBJ1-5; 7 bases align to TRBD1. Sequencing was performed on peripheral blood. The sequence came from a human donor in a cohort sampled during active COVID-19. The CDR3 spells CAWNSQGNQPQHF. CDR3 DNA: TGTGCCTGGAACTCACAGGGGAATCAGCCCCAGCATTTT.